These T cell receptor beta chains were read from a single sample in a study of response to subunit inactivated influenza vaccine. TCRdb reprocessed the RT-PCR reads via MiXCR and lists one record per CDR3 protein. Counted here are approximately 530,000 distinct CDR3 sequences, about an eighth occurring once; the ten biggest clones make up roughly 13%. The sequencing here drew on PBMCs from blood, taken 40 to 50 days after vaccination. These receptors were collected from a man aged 50 or older who received an inactivated influenza vaccine. CDR3s include the opening cysteine and the closing phenylalanine or tryptophan. The D gene is left open where the match is weak. The size entry is marked missing in some rows and otherwise reads once, few, many or a size class.

TRBJ1-2	TRBV12-3/TRBV12-4	NA	few	CASSGDGRNYGYTF	TGTGCCAGCAGTGGGGACGGTAGAAACTATGGCTACACCTTC
TRBJ2-2	TRBV20-1	NA	once	CSARSRAANTGELFF	TGCAGTGCTAGAAGCCGGGCGGCGAACACCGGGGAGCTGTTTTTT
TRBJ2-7	TRBV30	NA	once	CAWGAVTYEQYF	TGTGCCTGGGGGGCCGTGACCTACGAGCAGTACTTC
TRBJ2-5	TRBV20-1	TRBD1	few	CSAPQGGGQETQYF	TGCAGTGCCCCACAGGGGGGCGGACAAGAGACCCAGTACTTC
TRBJ1-1	TRBV5-5	NA	NA	CASNTENTEAFF	TGTGCCAGCAACACAGAGAACACTGAAGCTTTCTTT
TRBJ2-1	TRBV12-3/TRBV12-4	NA	many	CASSVYNEQFF	TGTGCCAGCAGCGTTTACAATGAGCAGTTCTTC
TRBJ1-2	TRBV29-1	NA	few	CSVVVTNYGYTF	TGCAGCGTTGTTGTAACTAACTATGGCTACACCTTC
TRBJ2-7	TRBV20-1	NA	NA	CSARDPPASGTYEQYF	TGCAGTGCTAGAGATCCCCCCGCAAGTGGGACCTACGAGCAGTACTTC
TRBJ2-3	TRBV5-1	NA	NA	CASSLGNGGAVDTQYF	TGCGCCAGCAGCTTGGGGAACGGGGGCGCGGTAGATACGCAGTATTTT
TRBJ2-7	TRBV5-1	NA	NA	CASSLVGGVSYEQYF	TGCGCCAGCAGCTTGGTCGGCGGGGTTTCCTACGAGCAGTACTTC
TRBJ2-3	TRBV9	TRBD2	NA	CASSVEGALAGTDTQYF	TGTGCCAGCAGCGTAGAGGGAGCACTAGCGGGCACAGATACGCAGTATTTT
TRBJ2-1	TRBV14	TRBD2	NA	CASSQDVLAGNGEQFF	TGTGCCAGCAGCCAAGATGTACTAGCGGGGAACGGTGAGCAGTTCTTC
TRBJ2-2	TRBV4-2	NA	NA	CASSQAPLLVRADTGELFF	TGTGCCAGCAGCCAAGCCCCCCTGTTGGTAAGGGCCGACACCGGGGAGCTGTTTTTT
TRBJ1-2	TRBV20-1	NA	NA	CSARGDYGYTF	TGCAGTGCTAGAGGCGACTATGGCTACACCTTC
TRBJ2-2	TRBV29-1	TRBD2	NA	CSVEPSGGGPRGSGTGELFF	TGCAGCGTAGAACCGTCTGGCGGGGGGCCCCGAGGATCCGGCACCGGGGAGCTGTTTTTT
TRBJ2-2	TRBV4-3	NA	NA	CASSSAGANTGELFF	TGCGCCAGTTCCTCCGCCGGTGCGAACACCGGGGAGCTGTTTTTT
TRBJ2-3	TRBV4-2	NA	NA	CASSPKSSLSSTDTQYF	TGCGCCAGCAGCCCCAAGAGTTCGCTGTCTAGCACAGATACGCAGTATTTT
TRBJ2-3	TRBV10-3	NA	NA	CAIKEGLAGADTQYF	TGTGCCATCAAAGAGGGGCTAGCCGGGGCAGATACGCAGTATTTT
TRBJ2-1	TRBV4-1	NA	few	CASSQVGRYNEQFF	TGCGCCAGCAGCCAAGTGGGCCGGTACAATGAGCAGTTCTTC
TRBJ2-3	TRBV2	TRBD2	NA	CASRGLAGGSTQYF	TGTGCCAGCAGGGGACTAGCGGGAGGGTCTACGCAGTATTTT
TRBJ2-5	TRBV10-3	TRBD1	NA	CATGTGGKETQYF	TGTGCCACCGGGACAGGGGGCAAAGAGACCCAGTACTTC
TRBJ2-5	TRBV6-5	NA	NA	CASSYSVGSPYQETQYF	TGTGCCAGCAGTTACTCGGTTGGGAGTCCCTACCAAGAGACCCAGTACTTC
TRBJ2-3	TRBV12-3/TRBV12-4	NA	many	CASNVIGANTDTQYF	TGTGCCAGCAATGTTATAGGGGCGAACACAGATACGCAGTATTTT
TRBJ2-1	TRBV4-1	NA	many	CASSHMTPGLDEQFF	TGCGCCAGCAGCCATATGACTCCGGGGTTGGATGAGCAGTTCTTC
TRBJ1-1	TRBV12-3/TRBV12-4	TRBD1	NA	CASSVRQGGRNTEAFF	TGTGCCAGCAGTGTTCGACAGGGCGGGAGGAACACTGAAGCTTTCTTT
TRBJ2-3	TRBV4-1	TRBD2	few	CASSQDRREGTDTQYF	TGCGCCAGCAGCCAAGACCGGCGGGAGGGCACAGATACGCAGTATTTT
TRBJ1-1	TRBV24-1	NA	few	CATSEVGSTEAFF	TGTGCCACCAGTGAAGTGGGGAGCACTGAAGCTTTCTTT
TRBJ1-1	TRBV20-1	NA	few	CSARVGSNTEAFF	TGCAGTGCCCGGGTTGGTTCCAACACTGAAGCTTTCTTT
TRBJ2-1	TRBV5-1	TRBD2	NA	CASSLRGAGGIDNEQFF	TGCGCCAGCAGCTTGAGGGGAGCGGGAGGGATAGACAATGAGCAGTTCTTC
TRBJ1-2	TRBV4-2	NA	many	CASSQGGLREDYGYTF	TGTGCCAGCAGCCAAGGGGGGCTGAGGGAGGACTATGGCTACACCTTC
TRBJ1-4	TRBV4-3	NA	NA	CASSQVAGGNEKLFF	TGCGCCAGCAGCCAAGTTGCAGGAGGGAATGAAAAACTGTTTTTT
TRBJ1-1	TRBV4-2	NA	NA	CASSQDATFRVNTEAFF	TGTGCCAGCAGCCAAGACGCTACTTTCAGGGTGAACACTGAAGCTTTCTTT
TRBJ1-1	TRBV5-1	NA	NA	CASSKDGRSTEAFF	TGCGCCAGCAGCAAGGACGGCCGGAGCACTGAAGCTTTCTTT